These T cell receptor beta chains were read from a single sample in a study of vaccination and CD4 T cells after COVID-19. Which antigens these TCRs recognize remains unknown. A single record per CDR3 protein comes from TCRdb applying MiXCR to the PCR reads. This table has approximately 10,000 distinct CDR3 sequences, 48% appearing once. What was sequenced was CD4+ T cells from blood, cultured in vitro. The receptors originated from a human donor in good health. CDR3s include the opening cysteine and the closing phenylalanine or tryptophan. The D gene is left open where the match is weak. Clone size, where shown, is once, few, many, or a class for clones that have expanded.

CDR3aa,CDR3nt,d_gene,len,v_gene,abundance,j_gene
CASSLEPGEGQPQHF,TGTGCCAGCAGCTTAGAGCCAGGGGAGGGTCAGCCCCAGCATTTT,NA,15,TRBV7-6,few,TRBJ1-5
CASSLGTDGGTIYF,TGTGCCAGCAGCCTCGGGACAGACGGGGGCACCATATATTTT,TRBD1,14,TRBV7-2,NA,TRBJ1-3
CASSQSGQGQPQHF,TGTGCCAGCAGTCAATCCGGACAGGGTCAGCCCCAGCATTTT,TRBD1,14,TRBV6-1,few,TRBJ1-5
CAWGGVQETQYF,TGTGCCTGGGGGGGGGTCCAAGAGACCCAGTACTTC,TRBD2,12,TRBV30,NA,TRBJ2-5
CSVPTGGITETQYF,TGCAGCGTCCCGACAGGGGGGATTACCGAGACCCAGTACTTC,TRBD1,14,TRBV29-1,NA,TRBJ2-5
CASSSGQGTYNEQFF,TGTGCCAGCAGCTCCGGACAGGGTACCTACAATGAGCAGTTCTTC,TRBD1,15,TRBV7-9,few,TRBJ2-1
CASSDGLVYNEQFF,TGCGCCAGCAGTGACGGACTAGTCTACAATGAGCAGTTCTTC,TRBD2,14,TRBV10-1,few,TRBJ2-1
CASTHTRAEGTGTQYF,TGTGCCAGCACTCACACCAGGGCAGAAGGTACCGGTACGCAGTATTTT,NA,16,TRBV6-1,few,TRBJ2-3
CASSLQGATNYGYTF,TGTGCCAGCAGCTTACAGGGGGCCACTAACTATGGCTACACCTTC,TRBD1,15,TRBV7-9,NA,TRBJ1-2
CAGRWRFYGYTF,TGTGCCGGACGGTGGAGGTTCTATGGCTACACCTTC,NA,12,TRBV30,NA,TRBJ1-2
CASSDRTSYEQYF,TGTGCCAGCTCTGACAGAACCTCCTACGAGCAGTACTTC,NA,13,TRBV6-1,few,TRBJ2-7
CSAQGQENYGYTF,TGCAGTGCCCAGGGGCAGGAAAACTATGGCTACACCTTC,NA,13,TRBV20-1,NA,TRBJ1-2
CAPRWVRDRDTQYF,TGCGCCCCGCGGTGGGTGCGGGATAGGGATACGCAGTATTTT,NA,14,TRBV10-1,NA,TRBJ2-3
CASSIPITSTDTQYF,TGTGCCAGCAGCATCCCTATTACTAGCACAGATACGCAGTATTTT,NA,15,TRBV11-2,NA,TRBJ2-3
CASSLGWGEQFF,TGTGCCAGCAGCTTAGGCTGGGGTGAGCAGTTCTTC,NA,12,TRBV7-2,NA,TRBJ2-1
CASSPGYGGYTF,TGTGCCAGCAGCCCGGGGTACGGTGGCTACACCTTC,NA,12,TRBV9,NA,TRBJ1-2
CASSPRREGELFF,TGTGCCAGCAGCCCCAGGCGGGAGGGGGAGCTGTTTTTT,TRBD2,13,TRBV11-2,NA,TRBJ2-2
CASSPGPSSYNSPLHF,TGTGCCAGCAGTCCAGGGCCGAGCTCCTATAATTCACCCCTCCACTTT,NA,16,TRBV7-2,few,TRBJ1-6
CASSQVTEAFF,TGTGCCAGTAGTCAGGTCACTGAAGCTTTCTTT,NA,11,TRBV19,NA,TRBJ1-1
CASTGTGIETQYF,TGTGCCAGCACCGGGACAGGGATCGAGACCCAGTACTTC,TRBD1,13,TRBV12-3/TRBV12-4,NA,TRBJ2-5
CASKEGKSEAFF,TGTGCCAGCAAGGAGGGAAAGTCTGAAGCTTTCTTT,NA,12,TRBV6-1,few,TRBJ1-1
CASSYSTSQADTQYF,TGTGCCAGCAGTTACTCGACTTCACAGGCAGATACGCAGTATTTT,NA,15,TRBV6-2/TRBV6-3,NA,TRBJ2-3
CAISAGQGRETQYF,TGTGCCATCAGTGCCGGACAGGGTCGTGAGACCCAGTACTTC,TRBD1,14,TRBV10-3,NA,TRBJ2-5
CAWSDGTRRTDTQYF,TGTGCCTGGAGCGACGGGACTAGACGGACAGATACGCAGTATTTT,TRBD2,15,TRBV30,NA,TRBJ2-3
CASSLGATNVLTF,TGTGCCAGCAGCTTAGGGGCGACCAACGTCCTGACTTTC,NA,13,TRBV11-2,once,TRBJ2-6
CASKGGRGWDGYTF,TGTGCCAGCAAGGGAGGTAGGGGCTGGGATGGCTACACCTTC,NA,14,TRBV2,NA,TRBJ1-2
CATSRLGLAGAYEQYF,TGTGCCACCAGCAGATTGGGACTAGCGGGGGCCTACGAGCAGTACTTC,TRBD2,16,TRBV15,NA,TRBJ2-7
CASSEGQGGDTQYF,TGCGCCAGCAGTGAAGGTCAAGGAGGAGATACGCAGTATTTT,NA,14,TRBV10-1,few,TRBJ2-3
CASRPAVDNSPLHF,TGTGCCAGCAGGCCGGCAGTGGATAATTCACCCCTCCACTTT,NA,14,TRBV11-2,NA,TRBJ1-6
CSSHETVNYGYTF,TGCAGTTCCCACGAGACTGTTAACTATGGCTACACCTTC,NA,13,TRBV20-1,few,TRBJ1-2
CSARAANYGYTF,TGCAGTGCTAGGGCGGCTAACTATGGCTACACCTTC,NA,12,TRBV20-1,few,TRBJ1-2
CASSLLARLAGGREQYF,TGTGCCAGCAGTTTATTGGCCAGGCTAGCGGGGGGGCGAGAGCAGTACTTC,TRBD2,17,TRBV28,NA,TRBJ2-7
CASSKGQTGYGYTF,TGTGCCAGCAGTAAGGGGCAGACAGGCTATGGCTACACCTTC,NA,14,TRBV6-1,NA,TRBJ1-2
CASSFLTGLVRETQYF,TGTGCCAGCAGTTTTCTGACAGGGCTCGTTCGAGAGACCCAGTACTTC,TRBD1,16,TRBV27,NA,TRBJ2-5
CASSEAGPFGHRPQHF,TGTGCCAGCAGTGAAGCCGGGCCATTCGGCCATCGGCCCCAGCATTTT,NA,16,TRBV6-1,few,TRBJ1-5
CSARDLRTAQETQYF,TGCAGTGCTAGAGATCTCCGGACAGCACAAGAGACCCAGTACTTC,NA,15,TRBV20-1,NA,TRBJ2-5
CAWSAGTGYYGYTF,TGTGCCTGGAGTGCGGGGACAGGCTATTATGGCTACACCTTC,TRBD1,14,TRBV30,once,TRBJ1-2
CASSSTGGLWALHF,TGTGCCAGCAGCTCAACGGGGGGCCTTTGGGCCCTCCACTTT,NA,14,TRBV7-9,NA,TRBJ1-6
CASSQTAGTDSNNEQFF,TGCGCCAGCAGCCAAACCGCCGGGACGGACTCTAACAATGAGCAGTTCTTC,NA,17,TRBV4-3,NA,TRBJ2-1
CASTQQGIFDAYTEAFF,TGTGCCAGTACGCAACAGGGGATTTTTGATGCTTACACTGAAGCTTTCTTT,TRBD1,17,TRBV19,few,TRBJ1-1
CASSLKTSGGYEQYF,TGTGCCAGCAGTTTAAAGACAAGTGGGGGATACGAGCAGTACTTC,NA,15,TRBV27,few,TRBJ2-7
CASGGLGFKNEQFF,TGTGCCAGCGGGGGTCTCGGGTTCAAGAATGAGCAGTTCTTC,NA,14,TRBV7-2,NA,TRBJ2-1
CASSLVPGLAGDDTQYF,TGCGCCAGCAGCTTGGTACCGGGACTAGCGGGAGATGATACGCAGTATTTT,TRBD2,17,TRBV5-1,NA,TRBJ2-3
CASSLMGSSSYNSPLHF,TGTGCCAGCAGCTTAATGGGCTCGAGCTCCTATAATTCACCCCTCCACTTT,NA,17,TRBV7-8,few,TRBJ1-6
CASSLSLNTEAFF,TGTGCCAGCAGCTTATCTCTGAACACTGAAGCTTTCTTT,NA,13,TRBV7-7,NA,TRBJ1-1
CASSPRGGAEAFF,TGTGCCAGCAGCCCCCGGGGGGGAGCCGAAGCTTTCTTT,NA,13,TRBV6-1,NA,TRBJ1-1
CATSDGAGRGHTEAFF,TGTGCCACCAGTGATGGGGCCGGCAGGGGACACACTGAAGCTTTCTTT,NA,16,TRBV24-1,medium-sized,TRBJ1-1
CASSNRQGGNQPQHF,TGTGCCAGTAGTAACCGACAGGGTGGCAATCAGCCCCAGCATTTT,TRBD1,15,TRBV19,few,TRBJ1-5
CASSLLGIGRNIQYF,TGTGCCAGCAGTTTACTCGGAATAGGGCGAAACATTCAGTACTTC,NA,15,TRBV27,NA,TRBJ2-4